Listed here are 16 T cell receptor beta chains from one sample, sequenced in a study of cytomegalovirus exposure and HLA in healthy donors. PCR primers comprised 60 Vbeta and 13 Jbeta primers. Here immunoSEQ multiplex PCR was the method, and the copy in TCRdb shows in-frame clones only, minus some. This table holds 180,000 or so clones, 82% found once. The sequenced sample consisted of PBMCs. All receptors come from a male donor in good health and CMV-seronegative.

The chain has TRBV2 and TRBJ2-3; the D gene is possibly TRBD2 (6 bases). Trimming left V 5 bases short and J 1 base short, with 13 bases between. This CDR3 spans 15 amino acids. CDR1 and CDR2 (germline): SNHLY, FYNNEI. CDR3 amino acids: CASSWWSSGTDTQYF. In DNA form, the CDR3 reads TGTGCCAGCAGTTGGTGGTCTAGCGGCACAGATACGCAGTATTTT.

This chain joins TRBV18 and TRBJ2-7, with D perhaps matching TRBD2 (5 bases). V gave up 0 bases and J gave up 0 bases, with 12 bases separating them. The CDR3 is 16 residues long. The germline CDR1 and CDR2 sequences are KGHSH and LQKENI. The CDR3 nucleotides are TGTGCCAGCTCACCACCTCGGGCAGACTACTCCTACGAGCAGTACTTC. Translating gives CASSPPRADYSYEQYF.

The V gene is TRBV28, the J gene TRBJ1-1, with TRBD1 matching 7 bases. This CDR3 is built from 14 residues. J gave up 5 bases and V 6 bases, and 9 bases lay outside the gene matches. Per the germline V gene, CDR1 is MDHEN and CDR2 is SYDVKM. CDR3 nucleotide sequence: TGTGCCAGCAGATCGGACAGGTTTAATACTGAAGCTTTCTTT. Translation gives CASRSDRFNTEAFF.

For this clone: The germline gene is not matched at one end of the junction; a read error may be the cause. J is TRBJ2-1 and V is TRBV6-6; D possibly corresponds to TRBD1 (6 bases). The CDR3 totals 15 residues. From germline, CDR1 is MNHNY and CDR2 SVGAGI (reference sequence). CDR3 loop: CASSSADRGHIEQFF. The DNA of the CDR3 is TGTGCCAGCAGTTCTGCGGACAGAGGGCACATTGAGCAATTCTTC.

The chain is built from TRBV5-1 and TRBJ2-1; D may be TRBD1 (6 bases). V dropped 3 bases and J dropped 0 bases, with 10 bases sitting between them. Per germline, CDR1 SGHRS and CDR2 YFSETQ. There are 15 residues in the CDR3. The CDR3 DNA is TGCGCCAGCAGCTGGACAGCCTCCTCCTACAATGAGCAGTTCTTC. Protein sequence: CASSWTASSYNEQFF.

The chain links TRBV18 to TRBJ1-5; 7 bases are shared with TRBD1. CDR1 KGHSH and CDR2 LQKENI come from the germline V gene. The CDR3 runs 14 residues. The V and J ends lost 4 bases and 11 bases, in that order; junction bases with no gene match: 11. CDR3 residues: CASSLNTGQLAQHF. The CDR3 DNA follows: TGTGCCAGCTCACTCAATACGGGACAGTTAGCCCAGCATTTT.

The chain carries TRBV18 and TRBJ2-7, with a weak D call TRBD1 (7 bases). The length of the CDR3 is 15 residues. Deletions cut 3 bases from V and 9 bases from J, with 21 bases between. Per germline, CDR1 KGHSH and CDR2 LQKENI. CDR3 region: CASSPAPSRGAGQYF. CDR3 nucleotides: TGTGCCAGCTCACCCGCCCCCTCCAGGGGGGCTGGGCAGTACTTC.

The V and J genes are TRBV19 and TRBJ2-2; 11 positions match TRBD2. The germline gives CDR1 LNHDA, CDR2 SQIVND (reference sequence). After removal of 2 bases from V and 1 base from J, the junction contained 0 bases not matched to a gene. There are 16 residues in the CDR3. The chain's CDR3 is CASSITSGRNTGELFF. CDR3 sequence (DNA): TGTGCCAGTAGTATAACTAGCGGGAGGAACACCGGGGAGCTGTTTTTT.

This chain uses TRBV5-1 with TRBJ2-3; TRBD2 agrees at 9 bases. Germline CDR1 SGHRS, CDR2 YFSETQ. Germline trimming cut 0 bases from V and 0 bases from J; bases unmatched to any gene: 2. The CDR3 extends over 16 amino acids. The CDR3 reads CASSLGLAASTDTQYF. The CDR3 DNA sequence: TGCGCCAGCAGCTTGGGACTAGCGGCTAGCACAGATACGCAGTATTTT.

The rearrangement uses TRBV5-1 and TRBJ1-1, with D unclear. Trimming removed 2 bases at V and 2 bases at J, with 10 bases between. The CDR3 has 14 residues. Looked up from germline, CDR1 is SGHRS and CDR2 is YFSETQ. The DNA of the CDR3 is TGCGCCAGCAGCTTACGCGGTGCAAACACTGAAGCTTTCTTT. Translation gives CASSLRGANTEAFF.

The chain uses TRBV10-3 and TRBJ2-5; D possibly corresponds to TRBD1 (6 bases). The last part of the DNA fits TRBJ2-7 better; the J call may be wrong. The CDR3 sequence is 12 residues long. Germline CDR1 reads ENHRY; CDR2 reads SYGVKD. CDR3 loop: CATSGQSYEQYF. For the CDR3, the DNA is TGTGCCACCTCCGGACAGTCCTACGAGCAGTACTTC.

This clone was detected once. J is TRBJ1-6 and V is TRBV5-1, with 9 positions matching TRBD1. With V trimmed by 1 base and J by 10 bases, 6 bases remained unmatched. The CDR3 covers 15 residues. The germline gives CDR1 SGHRS, CDR2 YFSETQ. The CDR3 nucleotides are TGCGCCAGCAGCTTGAGGGACAGGGAAGGCTCACCCCTCCACTTT. It is translated as CASSLRDREGSPLHF.

This clone occurred once. The chain links TRBV19 to TRBJ1-1; no firm D call. Per the germline V gene, CDR1 is LNHDA and CDR2 is SQIVND (reference sequence). Trimming took 5 bases from V and 0 from J, leaving 7 bases between them. This CDR3 comprises 13 residues. The CDR3 DNA reads TGTGCCAGTAGTGCTCAGGTGAACACTGAAGCTTTCTTT. This gives the protein CASSAQVNTEAFF.

V is TRBV28 and J is TRBJ2-2; 10 bases fit TRBD1. Germline-derived CDR1 and CDR2 are MDHEN and SYDVKM. V gave up 5 bases and J gave up 5 bases; unmatched junction bases: 8. This CDR3 comprises 16 residues. CDR3 DNA: TGTGCCAGCAGTCCGCCGGGACAGGGGAATACCGGGGAGCTGTTTTTT. Translation gives CASSPPGQGNTGELFF.

The rearrangement links TRBV7-9 to TRBJ1-4, with 11 bases lining up with TRBD1. V shed 5 bases, J shed 8 bases, and the junction held 4 bases outside the gene matches. The CDR3 is 14 amino acids. Per germline, CDR1 SEHNR and CDR2 FQNEAQ (reference sequence). The CDR3 loop reads CASSIGQGAEKLFF. As DNA, the CDR3 is TGTGCCAGCAGCATCGGACAGGGGGCGGAAAAACTGTTTTTT.

The V and J genes are TRBV19 and TRBJ2-3, with a weak D call TRBD1 (5 bases). Between the trimmed V and J ends, which lost 6 bases and 6 bases, there was a span of 13 bases. The germline V gene encodes CDR1 LNHDA and CDR2 SQIVND (reference sequence). This CDR3 spans 13 amino acids. This CDR3 reads CASSPKGADTQYF. In DNA, the CDR3 is TGTGCCAGTAGCCCGAAAGGGGCGGATACGCAGTATTTT.